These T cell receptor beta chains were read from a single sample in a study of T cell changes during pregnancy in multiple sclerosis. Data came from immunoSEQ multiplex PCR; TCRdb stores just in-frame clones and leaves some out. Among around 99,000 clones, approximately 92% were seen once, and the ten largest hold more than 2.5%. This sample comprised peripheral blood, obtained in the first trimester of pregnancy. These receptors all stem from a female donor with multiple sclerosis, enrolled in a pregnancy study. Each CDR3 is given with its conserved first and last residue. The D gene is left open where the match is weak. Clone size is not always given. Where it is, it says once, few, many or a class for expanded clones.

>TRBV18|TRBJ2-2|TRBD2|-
TGTGCCAGCTCACCACTTGCGGGAGGGCCCCCGAACACCGGGGAGCTGTTTTTT
CASSPLAGGPPNTGELFF
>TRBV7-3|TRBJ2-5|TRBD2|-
TGTGCCAGCAGCCCGGGACTAGCGGGAGTTGAGACCCAGTACTTC
CASSPGLAGVETQYF
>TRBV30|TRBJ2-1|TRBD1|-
TGTGCCTGGGCCGGGACAGTCTCCTACAATGAGCAGTTCTTC
CAWAGTVSYNEQFF
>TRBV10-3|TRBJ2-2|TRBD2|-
TGTGCCATCAGCCTAGCGGGAGGGGACACCGGGGAGCTGTTTTTT
CAISLAGGDTGELFF
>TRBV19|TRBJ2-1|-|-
TGTGCCAGTAGTAATCCGGGAAGGAGGGTCAGTGAGCAGTTCTTC
CASSNPGRRVSEQFF
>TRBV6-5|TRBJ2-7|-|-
TGTGCCAGCAGCCCCAACCCCATACGGTTGTACGAGCAGTACTTC
CASSPNPIRLYEQYF
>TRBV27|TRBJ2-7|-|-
TGTGCCAGCAGTTCAGGGGTTAGATACTACGAGCAGTACTTC
CASSSGVRYYEQYF
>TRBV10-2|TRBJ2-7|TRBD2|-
TGCGCCAGCAGTGATCCAGCGGGATACCCTGACTACGAGCAGTACTTC
CASSDPAGYPDYEQYF
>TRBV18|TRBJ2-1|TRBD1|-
TGTGCCAGCTCCCACTCCGGGACAGGGTTCAGTGGTGAGCAGTTCTTC
CASSHSGTGFSGEQFF
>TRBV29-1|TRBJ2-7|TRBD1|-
TGCAGCGTTGGACAGGGGACGGACGAGCAGTACTTC
CSVGQGTDEQYF
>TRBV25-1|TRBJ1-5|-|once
TGTGCCAGCAGTTCCGGCGGATTCTATGGCAATCAGCCCCAGCATTTT
CASSSGGFYGNQPQHF
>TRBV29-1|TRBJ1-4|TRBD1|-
TGCAGCGTTGAAGAGAGGCAGGGGGCAGGAAAACTGTTTTTT
CSVEERQGAGKLFF
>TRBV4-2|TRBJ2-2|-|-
TGTGCCAGCAGCCAAGGGGCAGATTCGGGGTCCGGGGAGCTGTTTTTT
CASSQGADSGSGELFF
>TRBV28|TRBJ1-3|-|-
TGTGCCAGCAGTGCTCCGGGGGGGAGCTCTGGAAACACCATATATTTT
CASSAPGGSSGNTIYF
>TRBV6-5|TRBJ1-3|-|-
TGTGCCAGCAGATCCAGAGGAAACACCATATATTTT
CASRSRGNTIYF
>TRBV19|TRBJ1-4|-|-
TGTGCCAGTAGTATTGGGAGGCGCCCCTCTGGAAAACTGTTTTTT
CASSIGRRPSGKLFF
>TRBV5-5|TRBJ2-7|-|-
TGTGCCAGCAGCTTGGGACTAGAAAGCGAGCAGTACTTC
CASSLGLESEQYF
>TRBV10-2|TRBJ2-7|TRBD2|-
TGCGCCAGCAGTGAGTTCGCGGGAGACTACGAGCAGTACTTC
CASSEFAGDYEQYF
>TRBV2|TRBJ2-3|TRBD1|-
TGTGCCAGCAGTGATACGGGACAGTTAAACCCGTATTTT
CASSDTGQLNPYF
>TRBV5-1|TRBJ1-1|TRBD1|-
TGCGCCAGCAGCCTGGGAGGGGGCGGTGGGAACACTGAAGCTTTCTTT
CASSLGGGGGNTEAFF
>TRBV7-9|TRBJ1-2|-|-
TGTGCCAGCAGCTTCCAGACTGTTAACTATGGCTACACCTTC
CASSFQTVNYGYTF
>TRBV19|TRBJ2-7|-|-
TGTGCCAGTCTTGGGGCCCCTTCCTACGAGCAGTACTTC
CASLGAPSYEQYF
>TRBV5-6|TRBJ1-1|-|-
TGTGCCAGCAGCTTACAGGGTATGAACACTGAAGCTTTCTTT
CASSLQGMNTEAFF
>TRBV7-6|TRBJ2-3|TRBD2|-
TGTGCCAGCAGCCTAGGGACTAGCGGGAGTATCCCAGATACGCAGTATTTT
CASSLGTSGSIPDTQYF
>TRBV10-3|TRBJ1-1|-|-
TGTGCCATCAGTGGTTCCGCAGTGCGGCAAGCTTTCTTT
CAISGSAVRQAFF
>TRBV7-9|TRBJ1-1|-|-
TGTGCCAGCAGCTTAGTACCTGGGGGCCAGAACACTGAAGCTTTCTTT
CASSLVPGGQNTEAFF